This TCR beta chain was retrieved from a study of blood T cell repertoires in COVID-19. TCRdb keeps only in-frame clones here, not all; method: immunoSEQ multiplex PCR. The sample includes approximately 210,000 clones, 82% seen only once; the top ten take 12%. Trimming took 0 bases from V and 2 from J, leaving 8 bases between them. The CDR3 has 14 residues. Germline V CDR1 and CDR2: SGHTA, FQGNSA. Sequencing used PBMCs or T cells enriched from blood (not recorded which). The clonotype was recovered from a man aged 40-49 years who had recovered from COVID-19. This chain uses TRBV7-2 with TRBJ2-7; maybe TRBD2 (5 bases). As DNA, the CDR3 is TGTGCCAGCAGCTTAGCGGGAGTAACCTACGAGCAGTACTTC. It translates to CASSLAGVTYEQYF.